This TCR beta chain originates from a study of blood T cell repertoires in COVID-19. Study at large: Some COVID-19 samples were acute and others convalescent; all came from the United States, Italy and Spain.

This CDR3 has 13 residues. V lost 7 bases and J lost 5, with 14 bases in between. The germline CDR1 and CDR2 sequences are MDHEN and SYDVKM. Original handling: The assay estimated nucleated cells by amplifying reference gene primers. Only in-frame clones appear in the TCRdb table, and some are missing; sequencing was by immunoSEQ multiplex PCR. Clonal size and the V and J genes are those of that table, whereas D and trimming came from the DNA. The sample has approximately 120,000 clones, roughly 83% seen once; the top ten hold 15% to 20%. Sequencing was performed on peripheral blood. The genes are TRBV28 and TRBJ1-1, with a tentative D call TRBD1 (6 bases). This TCR came from a woman aged 55-70 years with acute or convalescent COVID-19. The chain's CDR3 is CASTDNQGTEAFF. CDR3 nucleotides: TGTGCCAGCACTGATAATCAGGGGACTGAAGCTTTCTTT.